The text below deals with one T cell receptor beta chain. How the authors handled the data: Amplification with reference gene primers provided the estimates of nucleated cell counts. Assay: immunoSEQ multiplex PCR; the TCRdb copy retains only in-frame clones and omits some. V and J calls and clone size come straight from that table; D and trimming were deduced from the DNA. Of roughly 100,000 clones in the sample, roughly 80% were seen once. The sample is drawn from a study of blood T cell repertoires in COVID-19. This CDR3 is built from 15 residues. The V end was cut by 8 bases, the J end by 5 bases, with 19 bases between. Germline V gene data show CDR1 as MDHEN and CDR2 as SYDVKM.

The source material was peripheral blood. The chain has TRBV28 and TRBJ2-1; D possibly corresponds to TRBD2 (6 bases). The sequence came from an elderly woman with acute or convalescent COVID-19. Written as DNA, the CDR3 is TGTGCCAGCTGGAGGCGGGGCATTTTGAACAATGAGCAGTTCTTC. Translated: CASWRRGILNNEQFF.